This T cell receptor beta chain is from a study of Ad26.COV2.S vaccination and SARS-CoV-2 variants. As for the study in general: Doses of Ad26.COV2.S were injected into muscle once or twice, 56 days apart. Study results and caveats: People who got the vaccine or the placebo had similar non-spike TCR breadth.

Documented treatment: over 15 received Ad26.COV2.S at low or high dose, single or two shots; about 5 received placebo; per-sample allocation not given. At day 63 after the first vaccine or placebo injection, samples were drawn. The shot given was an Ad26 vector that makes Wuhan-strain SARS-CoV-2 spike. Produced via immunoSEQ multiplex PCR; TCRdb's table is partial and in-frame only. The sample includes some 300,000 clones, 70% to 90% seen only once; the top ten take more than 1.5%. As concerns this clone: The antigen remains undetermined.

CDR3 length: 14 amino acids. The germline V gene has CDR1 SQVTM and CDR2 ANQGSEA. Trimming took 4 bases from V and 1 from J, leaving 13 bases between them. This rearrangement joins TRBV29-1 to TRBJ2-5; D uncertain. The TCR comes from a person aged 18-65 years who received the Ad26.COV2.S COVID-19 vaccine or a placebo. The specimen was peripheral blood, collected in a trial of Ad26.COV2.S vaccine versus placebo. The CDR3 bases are TGCAGCGTTGCGGCCAGCGCTTCCCAAGAGACCCAGTACTTC. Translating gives CSVAASASQETQYF.